This T cell receptor (beta chain) was sequenced during a study of blood T cell repertoires in COVID-19. This clone appeared a single time. Categorization into cohorts depended on clinical history that participants reported. TCRdb's table, derived via immunoSEQ multiplex PCR, lists solely in-frame clones and lacks some. The sample yields 350,000 to 450,000 clones, approximately 89% seen once. The ends were cut back, 6 bases at V and 3 bases at J, with 13 bases in the middle. This CDR3 is built from 14 residues. Germline lookup yields CDR1 LNHDA and CDR2 SQIVND (reference sequence). The sequencing input was PBMCs or T cells enriched from blood (not recorded which). This clonotype was sampled from a woman under 40 who had recovered from COVID-19. The chain is built from TRBV19 and TRBJ2-3, with D possibly matching TRBD2 (6 bases). For the CDR3, the DNA is TGTGCCAGTAGGGAAGGGACTTCAACAGATACGCAGTATTTT. Protein: CASREGTSTDTQYF.